The 30 T cell receptor beta chains in this list originate from one sample, sequenced in a study of Graves' ophthalmopathy and Graves' hyperthyroidism. Researchers took RNA transcripts and amplified TCR beta CDR3 regions from them. In the first round, RT-PCR was carried out with HTBI primers, and a multiplex PCR formed the second round. TCRdb passed the multiplex PCR reads through MiXCR, listing each CDR3 protein once. The sample lists over a million distinct CDR3 sequences, less than 45% occurring once. Sequenced input: peripheral blood or thyroid tissue (not recorded which). These receptors all come from an adult man with Graves' hyperthyroidism.

This clonotype was counted ten times or more. J is TRBJ1-5 and V is TRBV19, with 10 bases that match TRBD1. The CDR3 extends over 13 amino acids. Unmatched junction bases numbered 3, after V lost 9 bases and J lost 4 bases. Germline CDR1 is LNHDA and CDR2 is SQIVND (reference sequence). For the CDR3, the DNA is TGTGCCAGCCGGGACAGGGGAAATCAGCCCCAGCATTTT. Translating gives CASRDRGNQPQHF.

This clonotype has a count of ten or more. J is TRBJ1-2 and V is TRBV6-1; D perhaps matches TRBD1 (6 bases). The germline V gene encodes CDR1 MNHNS and CDR2 SASEGT. The ends were cut back, 5 bases at V and 0 bases at J, with 13 bases in the middle. The CDR3 loop spans 15 amino acids. CDR3 residues: CASSSGQSANYGYTF. The CDR3 coding sequence is TGTGCCAGCAGTAGCGGACAGTCTGCTAACTATGGCTACACCTTC.

The gene calls are TRBV5-8 and TRBJ2-3; 9 bases line up with TRBD1. In germline, CDR1 is SGHTS, CDR2 YDEGEE. J lost 4 bases, V lost 5 bases, and 8 bases had no gene match. This CDR3 contains 15 residues. Here the CDR3 DNA reads TGTGCCAGCAGTTTCGCCCGGACAGGGGCAGATACGCAGTATTTT. Translating gives CASSFARTGADTQYF.

This clonotype was recorded at least ten times. In DNA, the CDR3 is TGTGCCAGCAGCTTAAGTGGCAGGGGGCGGGACGAGCAGTACTTC. This encodes CASSLSGRGRDEQYF. The chain combines TRBV7-8 with TRBJ2-7; 8 nucleotides line up with TRBD1. The CDR3 is 15 residues long. CDR1 is SGHVS and CDR2 is FQNEAQ in the germline V gene. With 2 bases clipped from V and 5 bases from J, the junction kept 8 bases outside the gene matches.

In this sample, this clonotype turned up many times. The rearrangement joins TRBV25-1 to TRBJ2-5, with 8 bases that match TRBD2. V dropped 3 bases and J dropped 5; count of bases not matched to a gene: 8. This CDR3 is 15 amino acids long. The germline gives CDR1 MGHDK, CDR2 SYGVNS. CDR3 residues: CASSELAGPRETQYF. DNA for the CDR3: TGTGCCAGCAGTGAGTTAGCGGGGCCGCGGGAGACCCAGTACTTC.

The chain joins TRBV20-1 to TRBJ1-2; 10 nucleotides match TRBD1. V lost 0 bases and J lost 7; bases outside the gene matches: 8. This CDR3 region has 15 residues. The germline gives CDR1 DFQATT, CDR2 SNEGSKA (reference sequence). CDR3 region: CSARDNTGTGAGYTF. CDR3 nucleotides: TGCAGTGCTAGAGATAACACTGGGACAGGGGCTGGCTACACCTTC.

This chain uses TRBV7-9 with TRBJ2-5; 10 bases agree with TRBD2. Germline-derived CDR1 and CDR2 are SEHNR and FQNEAQ (reference sequence). J gave up 5 bases and V 1 base, and 10 bases lay outside the gene matches. The CDR3 has 17 amino acids. The CDR3 loop is CASSLGPSGSTGETQYF. CDR3 nucleotide sequence: TGTGCCAGCAGCTTAGGTCCTAGCGGGAGCACAGGGGAGACCCAGTACTTC.

V is TRBV6-6 and J is TRBJ1-2; TRBD1 aligns across 7 bases. The CDR3 spans 12 residues. Trimming removed 6 bases from V and 7 bases from J; junction bases left unmatched: 5. The germline V gene has CDR1 MNHNY and CDR2 SVGAGI (reference sequence). CDR3 coding DNA: TGTGCCAGCAGAAGACAGGGAAGTGGCTACACCTTC. This gives the protein CASRRQGSGYTF.

This clonotype appeared many times. The chain uses TRBV7-2 and TRBJ1-2, with 9 bases lining up with TRBD1. Germline V gene data show CDR1 as SGHTA and CDR2 as FQGNSA. The junction had 10 bases not matched to a gene; V was cut back by 8 bases and J by 3 bases. The CDR3 covers 15 residues. CDR3 amino acids: CASAEWDREHYGYTF. CDR3 coding DNA: TGTGCCAGCGCCGAGTGGGACAGGGAGCACTATGGCTACACCTTC.

This clonotype occurred a few times. The gene calls are TRBV7-8 and TRBJ2-5; TRBD2 aligns across 8 bases. Unmatched junction bases numbered 4, after V lost 5 bases and J lost 5 bases. The germline CDR1 and CDR2 sequences are SGHVS and FQNEAQ. The CDR3 sequence is 13 residues long. CDR3 sequence (DNA): TGTGCCAGCAGCGCGCGGGGGGACGAGACCCAGTACTTC. Residues: CASSARGDETQYF.

The chain links TRBV10-2 to TRBJ1-1; TRBD1 agrees at 7 bases. J gave up 5 bases and V 1 base, and 13 bases lay outside the gene matches. Looked up from germline, CDR1 is WSHSY and CDR2 is SAAADI. The CDR3 runs to 17 residues. As DNA, the CDR3 is TGCGCCAGCAGTGAGTTGGCGACAGGGTATTCGAAAACTGAAGCTTTCTTT. This codes for CASSELATGYSKTEAFF.

The chain combines TRBV20-1 with TRBJ2-5; D may match TRBD1 or TRBD2 (6 bases each). CDR1 and CDR2 (germline): DFQATT, SNEGSKA (reference sequence). V was cut by 6 bases and J by 7 bases, with 9 bases left in between. CDR3 size: 10 residues. CDR3: CSAPGATQYF. The DNA for the CDR3 is TGCAGTGCCCCGGGGGCGACCCAGTACTTC.

Of note for this clonotype: One end of the junction varies from germline; a read error may be responsible. This chain joins TRBV7-9 and TRBJ2-7; TRBD2 agrees at 9 bases. This CDR3 is built from 16 residues. In germline, CDR1 is SEHNR, CDR2 FQNEAQ (reference sequence). CDR3 sequence: CASRVAGGRSSYEQYF. The CDR3 nucleotides are TGCGCCAGCAGAGTTGCGGGAGGGAGGTCCTCCTACGAGCAGTACTTC.

This clonotype was seen ten or more times. CDR3 amino acids: CASSLRDRAEKLFF. The CDR3 DNA sequence: TGTGCCAGCAGCCTTCGGGACAGGGCTGAAAAACTGTTTTTT. The chain employs TRBV4-2 and TRBJ1-4; 9 bases agree with TRBD1. V trimming: 4 bases; J trimming: 7 bases; junction bases outside the gene matches: 4. The CDR3 sequence is 14 residues long. Germline V CDR1 and CDR2: LGHNA, YNFKEQ.

This clonotype was picked up a small number of times. This rearrangement joins TRBV20-1 to TRBJ2-7; D is undetermined. Per germline, CDR1 DFQATT and CDR2 SNEGSKA (reference sequence). V gave up 5 bases and J gave up 5 bases, with 7 bases separating them. The CDR3 totals 10 residues. The CDR3 loop is CSAPRNEQYF. The CDR3 bases are TGCAGTGCTCCGAGGAACGAGCAGTACTTC.

Notes on this clonotype: An end of the junction differs from the germline gene, which may be a read error. The chain links TRBV5-1 to TRBJ1-3; D is unresolved. CDR1 and CDR2 from the germline V gene are SGHRS and YFSETQ. The CDR3 covers 15 residues. The CDR3 nucleotides are TGTGCCAGCAGCTTCGACTTGGACTCTGGAAACACCATATATTTT. It is translated as CASSFDLDSGNTIYF.

This clonotype was observed many times. This chain connects TRBV20-1 to TRBJ1-1; 7 positions agree with TRBD1. Germline trimming cut 3 bases from V and 6 bases from J; bases unmatched to any gene: 7. This CDR3 contains 13 residues. CDR1 is DFQATT and CDR2 is SNEGSKA in the germline V gene (reference sequence). The CDR3 DNA is TGCAGTGCTAGGTCCGGGACAGCTCCTGAAGCTTTCTTT. Protein product: CSARSGTAPEAFF.

This rearrangement joins TRBV7-8 to TRBJ2-5; the D gene could be TRBD1 or TRBD2 (5 bases each). The CDR3 spans 15 residues. Germline CDR1 is SGHVS and CDR2 is FQNEAQ. V lost 7 bases and J 3 bases, leaving 18 bases between the germline ends. This CDR3 reads CASKKPGRLEETQYF. The DNA for the CDR3 is TGTGCCAGCAAGAAGCCGGGACGTCTAGAAGAGACCCAGTACTTC.

This clonotype has just a few counts. V and J are TRBV7-2 and TRBJ2-6; possibly TRBD1 for D (6 bases). This CDR3 contains 12 residues. V was shortened by 5 bases and J by 14 bases, with 13 bases between the two germline ends. Germline V gene data show CDR1 as SGHTA and CDR2 as FQGNSA. The chain's CDR3 is CASSTTGNLLTF. The CDR3 DNA follows: TGTGCCAGCAGCACTACAGGGAACCTCCTGACTTTC.

This rearrangement joins TRBV10-2 to TRBJ2-7; 14 positions match TRBD2. The CDR3 runs 14 residues. Trimming took 4 bases from V and 5 from J; bases not matched to a gene: 1. Germline CDR1 reads WSHSY; CDR2 reads SAAADI. The chain's CDR3 is CASSVTSGRDEQYF. The CDR3 region has the DNA TGCGCCAGCAGTGTGACTAGCGGGAGGGACGAGCAGTACTTC.

As for this clonotype: With a much larger clone just one base away, this may be a read error. V and J are TRBV2 and TRBJ1-5; D gene ambiguous. The CDR3 has 13 residues. Trimming took 11 bases from V and 7 from J, leaving 18 bases between them. Per germline, CDR1 SNHLY and CDR2 FYNNEI. The chain's CDR3 is CAGIGSPSQPQHF. CDR3 nucleotides: TGTGCCGGCATCGGAAGTCCGTCCCAGCCCCAGCATTTT.

This clonotype has only a few counts. The chain employs TRBV7-9 and TRBJ1-2, with D tentatively TRBD1 (5 bases). The CDR3 extends over 14 amino acids. The germline V and J ends were trimmed by 4 bases and 4 bases, with 13 bases remaining between them. The germline V gene encodes CDR1 SEHNR and CDR2 FQNEAQ (reference sequence). This CDR3 is CASSSSGASYGYTF. CDR3 nucleotides: TGTGCCAGCAGCTCCTCCGGGGCTAGCTATGGCTACACCTTC.

The genes are TRBV6-9 and TRBJ2-7; D perhaps matches TRBD2 (6 bases). Between the trimmed V and J ends, which lost 5 bases and 5 bases, there was a span of 16 bases. The CDR3 loop spans 14 amino acids. CDR1 and CDR2 from the germline V gene are MNHGY and SVAAGI. CDR3 nucleotides: TGTGCCAGCAGTCGGGGGTGCTCTTATGACGAGCAGTACTTC. Amino acid sequence: CASSRGCSYDEQYF.

The chain has TRBV7-2 and TRBJ1-4, with TRBD1 matching 8 bases. In germline, CDR1 is SGHTA, CDR2 FQGNSA. The CDR3 runs 15 residues. Unmatched junction bases numbered 8, after V lost 4 bases and J lost 7 bases. The CDR3 protein is CASSSSRGLREKLFF. CDR3 bases: TGTGCCAGCAGCTCAAGCAGGGGGCTGCGTGAAAAACTGTTTTTT.

This clonotype appeared many times. A read error may produce the germline difference seen at one junction end. This chain joins TRBV12-3 or TRBV12-4 and TRBJ1-5; D gene unclear. The length of the CDR3 is 12 residues. CDR3 bases: TGCGCCAGCAGCTTCAGTGGTCAGCCCCAGCATTTT. Residues: CASSFSGQPQHF.

On this clonotype: One base away lies a much larger clone, so this may be a sequencing read error. This chain uses TRBV7-9 with TRBJ1-3; no definite D call. Germline values: CDR1 SEHNR, CDR2 FQNEAQ (reference sequence). CDR3 size: 13 residues. V shed 9 bases and J shed 9 bases, with 18 bases lying between them. The CDR3 protein is CARSPPGSRTIYF. The CDR3 DNA reads as TGTGCCAGAAGCCCGCCCGGCAGTCGCACCATATATTTT.

CDR3 bases: TGTGCCAGCAGTTTTTCGGGACAGGGACAAGAGACCCAGTACTTC. Translating it yields CASSFSGQGQETQYF. The V call is TRBV7-8, the J call TRBJ2-5; 9 nucleotides align to TRBD1. Trimming at V came to 6 bases and at J to 2 bases, leaving 7 bases not matched to a gene. Germline values: CDR1 SGHVS, CDR2 FQNEAQ. The CDR3 loop spans 15 amino acids.

The gene calls are TRBV20-1 and TRBJ2-5, with 8 bases lining up with TRBD1. This CDR3 spans 14 amino acids. Germline V gene lookup returns CDR1 DFQATT and CDR2 SNEGSKA (reference sequence). V trimming: 7 bases; J trimming: 5 bases; junction bases outside the gene matches: 12. The CDR3, as DNA: TGCAGTGTCCCGGACAGGGATGAGGGTGAGACCCAGTACTTC. This sequence encodes CSVPDRDEGETQYF.

Comment on this clonotype: An end of the junction differs from the germline gene, which may be a read error. This chain uses TRBV7-2 with TRBJ1-3, with D perhaps matching TRBD1 (5 bases). The CDR3 covers 13 residues. CDR1 and CDR2 from the germline V gene are SGHTA and FQGNSA. The CDR3 DNA reads TGTGCCAGCAGCTTAGCGAGGGGAAACACCATGTATTTT. As protein: CASSLARGNTMYF.

This clonotype was recorded a few times. The rearrangement uses TRBV5-6 and TRBJ2-7, with a possible D match to TRBD2 (6 bases). The germline gives CDR1 SGHDT, CDR2 YYEEEE. Trimming stripped 4 bases from V and 1 base from J, with 15 bases between. The CDR3 spans 15 residues. Here the CDR3 reads CASSGLLAGSYEQYF. CDR3 DNA: TGTGCCAGCAGCGGCCTACTAGCAGGATCCTACGAGCAGTACTTC.